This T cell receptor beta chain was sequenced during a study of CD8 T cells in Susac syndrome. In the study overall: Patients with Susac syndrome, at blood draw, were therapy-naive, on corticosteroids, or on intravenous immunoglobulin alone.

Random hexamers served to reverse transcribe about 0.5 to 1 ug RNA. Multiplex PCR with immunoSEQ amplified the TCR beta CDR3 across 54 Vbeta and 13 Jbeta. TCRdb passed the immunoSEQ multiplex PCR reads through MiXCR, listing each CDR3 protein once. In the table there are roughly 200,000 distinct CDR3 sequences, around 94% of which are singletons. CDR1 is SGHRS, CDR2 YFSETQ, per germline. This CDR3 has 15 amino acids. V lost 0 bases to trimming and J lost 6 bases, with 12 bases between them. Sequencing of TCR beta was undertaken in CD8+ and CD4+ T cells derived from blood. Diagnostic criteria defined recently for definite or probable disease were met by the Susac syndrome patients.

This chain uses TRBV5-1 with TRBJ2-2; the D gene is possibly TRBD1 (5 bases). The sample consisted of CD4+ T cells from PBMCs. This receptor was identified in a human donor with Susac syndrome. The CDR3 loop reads CASSLEGRVAGELFF. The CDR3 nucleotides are TGCGCCAGCAGCTTGGAGGGCAGGGTCGCCGGGGAGCTGTTTTTT. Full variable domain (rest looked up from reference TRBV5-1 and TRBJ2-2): KAGVTQTPRYLIKTRGQQVTLSCSPISGHRSVSWYQQTPGQGLQFLFEYFSETQRNKGNFPGRFSGRQFSNSRSEMNVSTLELGDSALYLCASSLEGRVAGELFFGEGSRLTVL.